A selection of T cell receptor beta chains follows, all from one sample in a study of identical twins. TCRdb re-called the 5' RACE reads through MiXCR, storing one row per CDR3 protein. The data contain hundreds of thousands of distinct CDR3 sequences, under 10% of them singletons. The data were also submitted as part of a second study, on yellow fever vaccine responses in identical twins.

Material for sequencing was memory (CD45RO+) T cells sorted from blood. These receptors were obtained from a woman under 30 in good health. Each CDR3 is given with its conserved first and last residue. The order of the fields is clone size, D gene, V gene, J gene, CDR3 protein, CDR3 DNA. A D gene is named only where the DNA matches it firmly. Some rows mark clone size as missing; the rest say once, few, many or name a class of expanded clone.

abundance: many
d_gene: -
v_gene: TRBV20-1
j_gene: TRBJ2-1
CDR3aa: CSARALAVGEQFF
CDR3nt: TGCAGTGCTAGAGCACTAGCTGTAGGTGAGCAGTTCTTC

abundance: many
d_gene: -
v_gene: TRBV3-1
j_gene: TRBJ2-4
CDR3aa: CASSQDGLGKNIQYF
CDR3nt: TGTGCCAGCAGCCAAGATGGGTTGGGCAAAAACATTCAGTACTTC

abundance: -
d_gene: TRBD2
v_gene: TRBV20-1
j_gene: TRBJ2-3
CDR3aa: CSGIAGGFTDTQYF
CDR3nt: TGCAGTGGCATAGCGGGGGGGTTCACAGATACGCAGTATTTT

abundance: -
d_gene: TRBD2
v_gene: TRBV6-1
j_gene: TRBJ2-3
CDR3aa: CASRRRGLGDTDTQYF
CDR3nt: TGTGCCAGCAGACGACGGGGACTAGGTGACACAGATACGCAGTATTTT

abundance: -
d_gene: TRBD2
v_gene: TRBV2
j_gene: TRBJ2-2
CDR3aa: CASSERGSGTGELFF
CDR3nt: TGTGCCAGCAGTGAGCGGGGGTCCGGCACCGGGGAGCTGTTTTTT

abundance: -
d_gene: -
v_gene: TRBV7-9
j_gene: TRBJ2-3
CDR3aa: CASSLTSPDTQYF
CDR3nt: TGTGCCAGCAGCTTGACCTCCCCAGATACGCAGTATTTT

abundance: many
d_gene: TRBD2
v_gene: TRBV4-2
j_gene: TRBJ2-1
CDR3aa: CASSHRKLLAGVRNEQFF
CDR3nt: TGTGCCAGCAGCCACCGAAAGTTACTAGCGGGGGTACGCAATGAGCAGTTCTTC

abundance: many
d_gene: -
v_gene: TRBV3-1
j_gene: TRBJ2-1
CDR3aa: CASSNTRVEQFF
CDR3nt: TGTGCCAGCAGCAATACTAGAGTTGAGCAGTTCTTC

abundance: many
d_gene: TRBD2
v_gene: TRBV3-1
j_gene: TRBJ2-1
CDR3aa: CASSQRTGTSGYNEQFF
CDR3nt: TGTGCCAGCAGCCAAAGAACCGGGACTAGCGGGTACAATGAGCAGTTCTTC

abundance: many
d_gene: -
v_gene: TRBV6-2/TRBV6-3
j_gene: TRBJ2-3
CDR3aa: CASTRRQASTDTQYF
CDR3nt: TGTGCCAGCACCAGACGACAGGCCAGCACAGATACGCAGTATTTT

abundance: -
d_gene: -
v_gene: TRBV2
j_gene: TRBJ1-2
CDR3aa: CASSEASSNYGYTF
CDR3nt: TGTGCCAGCAGTGAAGCGAGCAGTAACTATGGCTACACCTTC

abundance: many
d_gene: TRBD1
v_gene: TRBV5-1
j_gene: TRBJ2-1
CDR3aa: CASSLVQGVNEQFF
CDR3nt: TGCGCCAGCAGCTTGGTTCAGGGGGTCAATGAGCAGTTCTTC

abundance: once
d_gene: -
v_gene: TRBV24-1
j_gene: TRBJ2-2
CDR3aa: CATSDSRQLTGELFF
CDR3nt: TGTGCCACCAGTGACTCGCGGCAGCTCACCGGGGAGCTGTTTTTT

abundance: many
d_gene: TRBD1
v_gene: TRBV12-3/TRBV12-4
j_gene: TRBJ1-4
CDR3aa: CASRPSGTGGEKLFF
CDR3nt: TGTGCCAGCAGACCCTCTGGGACAGGGGGTGAAAAACTGTTTTTT

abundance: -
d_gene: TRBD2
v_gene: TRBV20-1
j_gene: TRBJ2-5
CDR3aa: CSASESSGAPETQYF
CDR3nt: TGCAGTGCGAGCGAATCTAGCGGGGCCCCAGAGACCCAGTACTTC

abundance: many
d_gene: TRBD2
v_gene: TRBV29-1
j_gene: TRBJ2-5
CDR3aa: CSLRTSGVETQYF
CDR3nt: TGCAGCCTTCGGACTAGCGGGGTAGAGACCCAGTACTTC

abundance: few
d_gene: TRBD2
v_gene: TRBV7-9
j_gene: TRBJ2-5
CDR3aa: CASALAGGPETQYF
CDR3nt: TGTGCCAGCGCCTTAGCGGGAGGGCCAGAGACCCAGTACTTC

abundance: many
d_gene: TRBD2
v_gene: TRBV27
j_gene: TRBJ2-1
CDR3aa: CASSFLTSEDNEQFF
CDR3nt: TGTGCCAGCAGTTTCCTGACTAGCGAGGACAATGAGCAGTTCTTC

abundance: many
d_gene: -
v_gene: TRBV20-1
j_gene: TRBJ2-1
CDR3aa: CSALGPPPGEQFF
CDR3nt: TGCAGTGCCTTGGGACCGCCTCCCGGAGAGCAGTTCTTC

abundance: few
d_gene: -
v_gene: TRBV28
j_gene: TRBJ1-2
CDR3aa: CASSPGAPYGYTF
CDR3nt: TGTGCCAGCAGTCCAGGGGCGCCCTATGGCTACACCTTC

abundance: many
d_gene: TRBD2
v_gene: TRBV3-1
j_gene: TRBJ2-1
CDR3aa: CASSLPVGTSFDEQFF
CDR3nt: TGTGCCAGCAGCCTTCCGGTTGGGACTAGCTTCGATGAGCAGTTCTTC

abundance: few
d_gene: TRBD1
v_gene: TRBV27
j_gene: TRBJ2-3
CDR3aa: CASSITGGNTDTQYF
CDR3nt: TGTGCCAGCAGTATCACAGGGGGCAACACAGATACGCAGTATTTT

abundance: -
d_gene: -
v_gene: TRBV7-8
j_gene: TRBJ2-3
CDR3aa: CASSSQRLSTDTQYF
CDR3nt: TGTGCCAGCAGCAGCCAGCGGCTGAGCACAGATACGCAGTATTTT

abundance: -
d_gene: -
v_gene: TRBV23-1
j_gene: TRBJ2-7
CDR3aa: CASSFFRRDVAYEQYF
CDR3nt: TGCGCCAGCAGTTTCTTCAGGAGGGACGTAGCCTACGAGCAGTACTTC

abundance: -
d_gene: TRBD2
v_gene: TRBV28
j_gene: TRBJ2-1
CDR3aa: CASSLRGLAGTQFF
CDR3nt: TGTGCCAGCAGTTTAAGGGGACTAGCGGGAACCCAGTTCTTC

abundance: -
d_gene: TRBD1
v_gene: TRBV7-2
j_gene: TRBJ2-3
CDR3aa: CASSPTLTGIHF
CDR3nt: TGTGCCAGCAGCCCGACCTTGACAGGGATCCATTTT

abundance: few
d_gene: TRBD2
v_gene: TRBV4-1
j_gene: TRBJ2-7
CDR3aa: CASSPGLAVYEQYF
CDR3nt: TGCGCCAGCAGCCCCGGACTAGCGGTCTACGAGCAGTACTTC

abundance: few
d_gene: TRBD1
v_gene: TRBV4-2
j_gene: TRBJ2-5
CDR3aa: CASSRHLDRGLSGETQYF
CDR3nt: TGTGCCAGCAGCCGTCATCTGGACAGGGGGCTGAGCGGGGAGACCCAGTACTTC

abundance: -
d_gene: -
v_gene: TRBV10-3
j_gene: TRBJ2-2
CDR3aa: CAISESWPTGELFF
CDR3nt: TGTGCCATCAGTGAGTCGTGGCCCACCGGGGAGCTGTTTTTT

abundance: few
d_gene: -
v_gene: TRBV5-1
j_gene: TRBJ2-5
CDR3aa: CASSFRPQETQYF
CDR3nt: TGCGCCAGCAGCTTCCGGCCGCAAGAGACCCAGTACTTC

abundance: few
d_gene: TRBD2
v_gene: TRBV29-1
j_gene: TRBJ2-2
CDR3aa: CSVEAGGRTGELFF
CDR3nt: TGCAGCGTTGAAGCGGGGGGGCGCACCGGGGAGCTGTTTTTT

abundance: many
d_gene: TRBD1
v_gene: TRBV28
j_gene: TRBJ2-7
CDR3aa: CASRTGAYEQYF
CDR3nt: TGTGCCAGCAGGACAGGGGCCTACGAGCAGTACTTC

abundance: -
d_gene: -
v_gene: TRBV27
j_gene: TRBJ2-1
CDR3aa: CASSFFSSYNEQFF
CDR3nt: TGTGCCAGCAGTTTTTTCTCCTCCTACAATGAGCAGTTCTTC